There are many counts of the clone carrying this TCR beta chain. Deletions cut 4 bases from V and 0 bases from J, with 14 bases between. The CDR3 length is 16 residues. The germline V gene encodes CDR1 SGHRS and CDR2 YFSETQ. RNA transcripts gave rise to amplified TCR beta CDR3 regions. In the first-round RT-PCR of the TCR CDR3, the HTBI primer set was used. TCRdb ran MiXCR on the multiplex PCR reads and lists one entry per CDR3 protein. The profile shows hundreds of thousands of distinct CDR3 sequences, around a sixth of them singletons. The sample belongs to a study of T cells in Graves' hyperthyroidism and ophthalmopathy.

This sequence joins TRBV5-1 and TRBJ2-1, with D possibly being TRBD2 (5 bases). The receptor was derived from a woman younger than 35 with Graves' hyperthyroidism that later progressed to Graves' ophthalmopathy. The material sequenced was blood. CDR3 residues: CASSRGLTRSYNEQFF. The CDR3 DNA reads TGCGCCAGCAGCCGTGGACTCACCCGCTCCTACAATGAGCAGTTCTTC.